A single T cell receptor (beta chain) is shown here with its context. The data are from a study of T cell responses to AZD1222 COVID-19 vaccine. The ends were cut back, 4 bases at V and 9 bases at J, with 10 bases in the middle. Germline CDR1 is LGHDT and CDR2 is YNNKEL (reference sequence). This CDR3 spans 11 amino acids. Profiled with immunoSEQ multiplex PCR; TCRdb holds only in-frame clones, not every one. The profile shows roughly 180,000 clones, more than 85% of them singletons. This specimen was peripheral blood, taken 28 days after the second AZD1222 dose. The rearrangement joins TRBV3-1 (or the pseudogene TRBV3-2) to TRBJ2-7, with D tentatively TRBD1 or TRBD2 (5 bases each). The source is an adult who received the AZD1222 COVID-19 vaccine. DNA for the CDR3: TGTGCCAGCAGCCTGGGGGTCGGGCAGTACTTC. This encodes CASSLGVGQYF.